This TCR beta chain was sequenced during a study of T cell responses to AZD1222 COVID-19 vaccine (dated by TCRdb to the early 2020s). Concerning the study at large: AZD1222 recipients given second doses at about 4 weeks or at about 12 weeks were pooled, since spike-specific TCR depth and breadth were not found to differ between the two schedules. A total of 230 to 250 trial participants underwent TCR sequencing, of whom about 200 received two doses of AZD1222 and some 26 received two doses of the MenACWY control vaccine. Enrollment into the trials was organized by age into subgroups of 18-55, 56-69 and 70-plus years, and those subgroups contained roughly 150, 30 and 60 TCR-sequenced participants, respectively.

The sample's time point label, decoded: baseline before first vaccination. Vaccinee samples came from UK trials COV001 and COV002, including a single-blind randomized controlled phase 2/3 trial of AZD1222 (ChAdOx1 nCoV-19) in healthy adults. For TCRbeta chain sequencing, PBMC samples from trial participants were taken at day 0 and at day 28 after the second dose. The CDR3 regions of human TCRbeta chains were analyzed by immunosequencing. The published analysis was carried out like this. Repertoire TCRs were checked for matches against a reference library of SARS-CoV-2-specific TCRs that had been generated using the MIRA antigen-specificity platform. Breadth meant the fraction of unique TCRs that were SARS-CoV-2-associated, whereas depth meant the fraction of total T cells that were SARS-CoV-2-associated. Each spike-specific TCR was assigned to its reactive spike region and to a CD4 or CD8 class using the MIRA data. Log10-transformed breadth and depth values were compared by one-way ANOVA with Sidak's multiple comparisons tests. Sourced from immuneACCESS, this table was stored by TCRdb with only in-frame sequences that have V and J called. A share of the clones is absent; for the studies checked, an unresolved V gene accounts for under half, and the remainder has no known explanation. D and trimming were read from the DNA, whereas the V and J calls and clone size are those reported in that table. Here the sample has about 150,000 clones; roughly nine tenths occur a single time. The ten largest make up 18% of the sample.

Overall results and qualifications from the work: Because no day 14 peak-response samples were available, repertoires were characterized only after the peak T cell response. CD4 TCRs associated with the vaccine covered the entire spike protein, and the dominant responses were in regions 160-218 and 743-854. A significant rise in spike-specific TCR breadth and depth was observed after two AZD1222 doses relative to day 0 and relative to MenACWY recipients. Conclusions about previously exposed vaccinees were limited because only six AZD1222 recipients were SARS-CoV-2 seropositive at baseline. In the small 56-69-year group, the increase in depth fell short of significance, most likely because of low power. Reportedly, almost half of the unique spike-specific TCRs recognized epitopes lying outside the regions that are mutated in the B.1.351 and B.1.1.7 variants. Participants were mostly white British and included more females than males, and it was suggested by the authors that clonal diversity may have been underestimated.

Counted from cysteine to phenylalanine, this CDR3 has 12 amino acids. Just the 36-base CDR3 DNA is kept, in frame starting at base 1. Per the germline V gene (reference sequence), LNHDA is the CDR1 and SQIVND is the CDR2. A distance of 11 bases separates the germline ends of V and J, which lose 7 bases and 5 bases respectively. A few counts support this clone. This receptor's antigen is unknown. Nothing much larger sits one base from this clone, and base qualities are not available. The sample in question was peripheral blood, obtained on day 0 of AZD1222 vaccination. The receptor comes from an adult in good health. The chain is encoded by TRBV19 joined to TRBJ1-1, with the D segment identity uncertain. The DNA sequence is TGTGCCAGTAACGGAGGACTGACTGAAGCTTTCTTT. This yields the protein CASNGGLTEAFF.